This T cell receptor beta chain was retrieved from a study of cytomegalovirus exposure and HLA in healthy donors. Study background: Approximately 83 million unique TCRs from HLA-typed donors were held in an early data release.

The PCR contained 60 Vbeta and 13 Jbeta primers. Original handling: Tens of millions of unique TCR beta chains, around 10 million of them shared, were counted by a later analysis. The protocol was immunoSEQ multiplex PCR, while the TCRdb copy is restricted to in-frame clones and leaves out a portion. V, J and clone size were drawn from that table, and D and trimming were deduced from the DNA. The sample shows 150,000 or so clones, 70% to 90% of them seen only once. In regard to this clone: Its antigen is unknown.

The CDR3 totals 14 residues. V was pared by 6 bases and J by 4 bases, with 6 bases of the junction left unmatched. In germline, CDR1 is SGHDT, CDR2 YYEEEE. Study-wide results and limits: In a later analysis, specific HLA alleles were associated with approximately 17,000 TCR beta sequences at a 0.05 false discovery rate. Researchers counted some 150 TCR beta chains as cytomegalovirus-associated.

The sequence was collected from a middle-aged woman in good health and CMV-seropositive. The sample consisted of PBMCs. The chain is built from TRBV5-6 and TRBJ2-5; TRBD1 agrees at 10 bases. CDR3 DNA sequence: TGTGCCAGCACCCTGACAGGGGGCCGAGAGACCCAGTACTTC. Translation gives CASTLTGGRETQYF.